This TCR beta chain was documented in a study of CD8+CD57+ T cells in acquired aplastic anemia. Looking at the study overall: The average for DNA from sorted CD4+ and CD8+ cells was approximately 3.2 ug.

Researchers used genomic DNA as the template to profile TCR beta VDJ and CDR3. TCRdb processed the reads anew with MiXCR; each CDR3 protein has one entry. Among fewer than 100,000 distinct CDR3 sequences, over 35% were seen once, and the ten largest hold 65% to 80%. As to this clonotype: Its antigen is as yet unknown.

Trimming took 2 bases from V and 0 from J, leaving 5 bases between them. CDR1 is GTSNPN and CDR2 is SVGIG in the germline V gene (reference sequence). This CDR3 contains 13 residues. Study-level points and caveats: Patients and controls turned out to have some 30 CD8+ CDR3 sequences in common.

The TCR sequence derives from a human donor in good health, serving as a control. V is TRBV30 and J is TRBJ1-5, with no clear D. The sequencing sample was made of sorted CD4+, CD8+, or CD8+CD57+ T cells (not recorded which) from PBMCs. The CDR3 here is CAWSSDSNQPQHF. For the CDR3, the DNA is TGTGCCTGGAGTTCCGATAGCAATCAGCCCCAGCATTTT.